The 27 T cell receptor beta chains listed next were all sequenced from one sample in a study of T-cell reconstitution after alpha-beta-depleted transplantation in children. Construction of the TCRbeta library involved unique molecular identifiers. MiXCR, applied by TCRdb to the PCR reads, yields one record per CDR3 protein. In the table there are 250,000 to 300,000 distinct CDR3 sequences, 10% of which are singletons. This specimen consisted of PBMCs, obtained before TCRalphabeta/CD19-depleted stem cell transplant. These receptors were collected from a boy in the first two years of life with acute myeloid leukemia, due to receive a stem cell transplant.

Only a few counts were recorded for this clonotype. The chain joins TRBV7-9 to TRBJ2-2; TRBD2 matches 12 bases. The CDR3 consists of 15 residues. Germline CDR1 and CDR2: SEHNR and FQNEAQ (reference sequence). The J segment lost 7 bases and the V segment lost 5 bases, leaving 5 bases of the junction unmatched. As DNA, the CDR3 is TGTGCCAGCAGCACTAGCGGGGGGCCCGGCGGGGAGCTGTTTTTT. This codes for CASSTSGGPGGELFF. Full variable domain (rest looked up from reference TRBV7-9 and TRBJ2-2): DTGVSQNPRHKITKRGQNVTFRCDPISEHNRLYWYRQTLGQGPEFLTYFQNEAQLEKSRLLSDRFSAERPKGSFSTLEIQRTEQGDSAMYLCASSTSGGPGGELFFGEGSRLTVL.

The gene calls are TRBV20-1 and TRBJ1-5, with 7 bases fitting TRBD1. This CDR3 has 13 amino acids. The V gene's germline CDR1 is DFQATT and CDR2 SNEGSKA (reference sequence). Unmatched junction bases numbered 5, after V lost 6 bases and J lost 3 bases. This CDR3 reads CSALTGLNQPQHF. DNA for the CDR3: TGCAGTGCCCTGACAGGGCTCAATCAGCCCCAGCATTTT.

This rearrangement joins TRBV15 to TRBJ2-7; 11 bases map to TRBD1. Per the germline V gene, CDR1 is LNHNV and CDR2 is YYDKDF (reference sequence). J was trimmed by 1 base and V by 2 bases; bases with no gene match: 4. This CDR3 has 16 amino acids. DNA for the CDR3: TGTGCCACCAGCAGACCCGGACAGGGGGCATCCTACGAGCAGTACTTC. As protein: CATSRPGQGASYEQYF. The entire variable domain, with the rest obtained from reference TRBV15 and TRBJ2-7, is as follows: DAMVIQNPRYQVTQFGKPVTLSCSQTLNHNVMYWYQQKSSQAPKLLFHYYDKDFNNEADTPDNFQSRRPNTSFCFLDIRSPGLGDTAMYLCATSRPGQGASYEQYFGPGTRLTVT.

At least ten counts were recorded for this clonotype. The V gene is TRBV20-1, the J gene TRBJ2-1; 10 nucleotides align to TRBD2. CDR1 and CDR2 from the germline V gene are DFQATT and SNEGSKA (reference sequence). Unmatched junction bases numbered 9, after V lost 1 base and J lost 9 bases. The CDR3 spans 15 residues. The CDR3 DNA is TGCAGTGCTAGAGTTCCAGGACTAGCGGTGACTGAGCAGTTCTTC. It translates to CSARVPGLAVTEQFF.

In this sample, this clonotype turned up many times. This chain connects TRBV24-1 to TRBJ2-1; 14 bases line up with TRBD2. Germline lookup yields CDR1 KGHDR and CDR2 SFDVKD. Losses at the gene ends were 3 bases for V and 7 bases for J; bases not matched to a gene: 4. The CDR3 extends over 16 amino acids. In nucleotides, the CDR3 is TGTGCCACCAGTGATCCCGGGACTAGCGGGAGTAATGAGCAGTTCTTC. Protein: CATSDPGTSGSNEQFF.

Notes on this clonotype: It may be a read error: a sequence one base away is much more abundant. The chain recombines TRBV11-2 with TRBJ2-1; no reliable D call. The germline gives CDR1 SGHAT, CDR2 FQNNGV. The CDR3 is made up of 12 amino acids. CDR3 nucleotide sequence: TGTGTCAGCAGCTTAGTAGGGAATTTGCAGTTCTTC. Protein product: CVSSLVGNLQFF.

The chain recombines TRBV12-3 or TRBV12-4 with TRBJ2-6; tentative D call: TRBD2 (6 bases). The CDR3 spans 18 residues. V gave up 8 bases and J gave up 4 bases, with 24 bases separating them. CDR3 bases: TGTGCCAGCTGTCCAAGACACACCGGGGGTTCCGGGGCCAACGTCCTGACTTTC. Protein: CASCPRHTGGSGANVLTF.

As for this clonotype: A much larger clone is a single base away; this may be a read error. The CDR3 DNA reads as TGTGCCAGCAGCAGCCGACGGTGGCACGAGCAGTACTTC. Translation gives CASSSRRWHEQYF. The chain uses TRBV13 and TRBJ2-7; no definite D call. V lost 5 bases, J lost 5 bases, and 13 bases lay in between. Germline V CDR1 and CDR2: PRHDT, FYEKMQ (reference sequence). This CDR3 has 13 residues.

This clonotype was seen a handful of times. The chain carries TRBV21-1 and TRBJ2-5. TRBV21-1 is noted as a pseudogene. The CDR3 totals 12 residues. The CDR3 nucleotides read TGTGCCAGCAGCAAAGAACGAGAGACCCAGTACTTC. It is translated as CASSKERETQYF.

This clonotype was found many times. The CDR3 spells CASSVPSGEQFF. The CDR3 coding sequence is TGTGCCAGCAGCGTCCCTAGTGGTGAGCAGTTCTTC. This rearrangement joins TRBV7-3 to TRBJ2-1; unclear D gene. The V end lost 5 bases, the J end lost 9 bases, and 11 bases lay between the germline ends. Germline assignment: CDR1 SGHTA and CDR2 FQGTGA. The CDR3 has 12 amino acids.

This clonotype was detected a few times. An end of the junction differs from the germline gene, which may be a read error. This chain links TRBV12-3 or TRBV12-4 with TRBJ2-2, with 8 bases lining up with TRBD2. This CDR3 is built from 16 residues. The CDR3 spells CASSGRLAGPPGELFF. CDR3 sequence (DNA): TGTGCGAGCAGTGGACGGCTAGCGGGCCCTCCCGGGGAGCTGTTTTTT.

This clonotype was observed at least ten times. The chain employs TRBV7-2 and TRBJ2-7, with D perhaps TRBD2 (6 bases). The CDR3 has 15 residues. CDR1 is SGHTA and CDR2 is FQGNSA in the germline V gene. Deletions cut 5 bases from V and 1 base from J, with 15 bases between. The CDR3 DNA follows: TGTGCCAGCAGCCGGCGCGGGGAACTATCCTACGAGCAGTACTTC. Encoded protein: CASSRRGELSYEQYF.

This clonotype was observed a few times. The chain combines TRBV29-1 with TRBJ2-1; the D gene is possibly TRBD1 (5 bases). This CDR3 region has 13 residues. Per germline, CDR1 SQVTM and CDR2 ANQGSEA. The germline V and J ends were trimmed by 4 bases and 2 bases, with 9 bases remaining between them. This CDR3 reads CSVGRVTYNEQFF. CDR3 nucleotides: TGCAGCGTTGGCAGGGTCACCTACAATGAGCAGTTCTTC.

At least ten counts were recorded for this clonotype. V usage is TRBV7-8 and J usage is TRBJ2-3; TRBD1 agrees at 9 bases. V was pared by 5 bases and J by 2 bases, with 8 bases of the junction left unmatched. The CDR3 contains 16 residues. Germline CDR1 is SGHVS and CDR2 is FQNEAQ. The CDR3 spells CASSPRTGEATDTQYF. The CDR3 DNA reads as TGTGCCAGCAGCCCAAGGACAGGGGAGGCCACAGATACGCAGTATTTT.

This clonotype was seen repeatedly, ten times or more. The V call is TRBV5-1, the J call TRBJ2-7, with TRBD1 identical over 7 bases. Trimming removed 3 bases from V and 3 bases from J; junction bases left unmatched: 6. The CDR3 contains 14 residues. Germline V CDR1 and CDR2: SGHRS, YFSETQ. CDR3 in DNA: TGCGCCAGCAGCTACGACAGGGCTCACTACGAGCAGTACTTC. Translating gives CASSYDRAHYEQYF.

In this sample, this clonotype turned up many times. The V gene is TRBV4-3, the J gene TRBJ2-1; 12 bases are a match to TRBD2. Germline CDR1 reads LGHNA; CDR2 reads YSLEER. The junction had 3 bases not matched to a gene; V was cut back by 5 bases and J by 7 bases. The CDR3 totals 14 residues. The chain's CDR3 is CASSGTSGRNEQFF. For the CDR3, the DNA is TGCGCCAGCAGCGGAACTAGCGGGAGGAATGAGCAGTTCTTC.

This clonotype occurred many times. The CDR3 loop is CASSLVGGNSPLHF. The DNA for the CDR3 is TGTGCCAGCAGTTTGGTAGGGGGTAATTCACCCCTCCACTTT. The chain is built from TRBV12-3 or TRBV12-4 and TRBJ1-6, with a weak D call TRBD1 (6 bases). The CDR3 runs to 14 residues. Trimming left V 3 bases short and J 6 bases short, with 9 bases between.

This clonotype was observed at least ten times. An end of the junction does not agree with germline; a read error may underlie this. CDR3 sequence reads: CASRGNTEAFF. Here the CDR3 DNA reads TGTGCCAGCAGGGGGAACACTGAAGCTTTCTTT. This chain links TRBV5-1 with TRBJ1-1; TRBD1 is a possible D gene (6 bases). Germline loops: CDR1 SGHRS, CDR2 YFSETQ. There are 11 residues in the CDR3.

There are a few counts of this clonotype. This chain joins TRBV11-3 and TRBJ1-2, with D perhaps TRBD1 (5 bases). The V gene's germline CDR1 is SGHNT and CDR2 YENEEA. This CDR3 has 16 residues. V was trimmed by 5 bases and J by 0 bases, leaving 16 bases between them. In DNA form, the CDR3 reads TGTGCCAGCAGCCCTCGCGGGGCAGGCCCTAACTATGGCTACACCTTC. As protein: CASSPRGAGPNYGYTF.

The chain combines TRBV24-1 with TRBJ2-1; 10 bases match TRBD1. The CDR3 extends over 17 amino acids. The ends lost 1 base at V and 7 bases at J; junction bases unmatched: 9. CDR1 is KGHDR, CDR2 SFDVKD, per germline. CDR3 nucleotide sequence: TGTGCCACCAGTGATTTAACACACCAGGGACAGGGGAATGAGCAGTTCTTC. Its protein is CATSDLTHQGQGNEQFF.

Note on this clonotype: One junction end does not reproduce the germline sequence, and a read error may be involved. V and J are TRBV24-1 and TRBJ2-7; 8 bases match TRBD1. The CDR3 sequence is 15 residues long. Germline V gene data show CDR1 as KGHDR and CDR2 as SFDVKD. CDR3 DNA sequence: TGTGCCACCAGTGATCCGGGACAGGCATCCTACCAGCAGTACTTC. This gives the protein CATSDPGQASYQQYF.

This clonotype was seen repeatedly, ten times or more. This chain joins TRBV6-5 and TRBJ2-7; tentative D call: TRBD1 (6 bases). The V end was cut by 5 bases, the J end by 1 base, with 12 bases between. The germline V gene encodes CDR1 MNHEY and CDR2 SVGAGI. CDR3 size: 14 residues. The CDR3 is CASSPRTASYEQYF. The CDR3 DNA reads as TGTGCCAGCAGTCCCCGGACAGCTTCCTACGAGCAGTACTTC.

This clonotype was detected many times. The rearrangement links TRBV10-3 to TRBJ2-3; D may correspond to TRBD1 or TRBD2 (5 bases each). Germline values: CDR1 ENHRY, CDR2 SYGVKD. The CDR3 is made up of 13 amino acids. V dropped 3 bases and J dropped 5 bases, with 9 bases sitting between them. Here the CDR3 DNA reads TGTGCCATCAGTGAAGGGGACGGAGATACGCAGTATTTT. It translates to CAISEGDGDTQYF.

Many counts were recorded for this clonotype. The rearrangement joins TRBV6-5 to TRBJ2-5; D is unresolved. From germline, CDR1 is MNHEY and CDR2 SVGAGI. This CDR3 has 14 residues. V was clipped by 2 bases and J by 3 bases, with 10 bases between them. CDR3 residues: CASSYGVPKETQYF. In DNA form, the CDR3 reads TGTGCCAGCAGTTACGGGGTCCCCAAAGAGACCCAGTACTTC.

This clonotype was seen a few times. The genes are TRBV5-4 and TRBJ2-3; D ambiguous. Germline values: CDR1 SGHNT, CDR2 YYREEE (reference sequence). This CDR3 has 14 amino acids. V lost 0 bases and J lost 3, with 8 bases in between. CDR3: CASSLDPQTDTQYF. The CDR3 bases are TGTGCCAGCAGCTTGGACCCACAGACAGATACGCAGTATTTT.

This clonotype was counted a few times. The gene calls are TRBV29-1 and TRBJ1-3, with 7 nucleotides matching TRBD1. J was trimmed by 6 bases and V by 1 base; bases with no gene match: 18. Germline V gene data show CDR1 as SQVTM and CDR2 as ANQGSEA. CDR3 size: 18 residues. The CDR3 region is CSVEVPTGLVARENTIYF. CDR3 nucleotide sequence: TGCAGCGTTGAAGTCCCGACAGGGCTAGTAGCGCGGGAAAACACCATATATTTT.

The table lists this clonotype with a few counts. The chain links TRBV5-5 to TRBJ1-5; D is uncertain. CDR3 length: 16 amino acids. In germline, CDR1 is SGHKS, CDR2 YYEKEE (reference sequence). Trimming cost V 0 bases and J 0 bases, with 10 bases left between them. In DNA, the CDR3 is TGTGCCAGCAGCTTGGCAGTGTTTTATAGCAATCAGCCCCAGCATTTT. Translation: CASSLAVFYSNQPQHF. Complete variable domain (other parts from reference TRBV5-5 and TRBJ1-5): DAGVTQSPTHLIKTRGQQVTLRCSPISGHKSVSWYQQVLGQGPQFIFQYYEKEERGRGNFPDRFSARQFPNYSSELNVNALLLGDSALYLCASSLAVFYSNQPQHFGDGTRLSIL.